This paragraph covers one T cell receptor beta chain sequence. Its antigen is still unknown. Using immunoSEQ multiplex PCR, the repertoire was profiled, and TCRdb retains in-frame clones only, with some absent. The sample contains approximately 150,000 clones, around nine tenths of which appear only once. This specimen belongs to a study of T cell responses to AZD1222 COVID-19 vaccine. Whole-study findings and limits: Donors were mostly white British, more females; clonal diversity possibly underestimated.

V lost 7 bases and J 2 bases, leaving 8 bases between the germline ends. The CDR3 totals 13 residues. Pooled samples include second doses given at about 4 or 12 weeks. The chain carries TRBV12-3 or TRBV12-4 and TRBJ2-2; D is unclear. The sequence was collected from an adult who received the AZD1222 COVID-19 vaccine. The material was peripheral blood, obtained 28 days after the second AZD1222 dose. CDR3 amino acids: CASTRSNTGELFF. The DNA of the CDR3 is TGTGCCAGCACCAGGTCTAACACCGGGGAGCTGTTTTTT.